This is a list of T cell receptor beta chains from one sample in a study of blood T cell repertoires in COVID-19. Data came from immunoSEQ multiplex PCR; TCRdb stores just in-frame clones and leaves some out. Of about 130,000 clones in the sample, approximately 85% were seen once. The source material was peripheral blood. These receptors all stem from a human donor in a cohort sampled during active COVID-19. Both conserved end residues are part of each CDR3. Each record gives: J gene, D gene, V gene, CDR3 length, clone size, CDR3 protein, CDR3 DNA. D genes are given only for firm matches. Clone size is given for some rows only: seen once, a few or many times, or a class if the clone is expanded.

J gene: TRBJ2-1; D gene: NA; V gene: TRBV2; CDR3 length: 15; clone size: NA; CDR3 protein: CASSPQGSSYNEQFF; CDR3 DNA: TGTGCCAGCAGCCCCCAAGGGAGCTCCTACAATGAGCAGTTCTTC
J gene: TRBJ2-1; D gene: TRBD2; V gene: TRBV7-6; CDR3 length: 19; clone size: NA; CDR3 protein: CASSPGRASGKPSYNEQFF; CDR3 DNA: TGTGCCAGCAGCCCAGGCAGGGCTAGCGGGAAACCTTCCTACAATGAGCAGTTCTTC
J gene: TRBJ1-1; D gene: TRBD1; V gene: TRBV6-1; CDR3 length: 16; clone size: NA; CDR3 protein: CASSAHLLDRGTEAFF; CDR3 DNA: TGTGCCAGCAGTGCCCACCTACTCGACAGGGGAACTGAAGCTTTCTTT
J gene: TRBJ1-1; D gene: NA; V gene: TRBV5-4; CDR3 length: 15; clone size: NA; CDR3 protein: CASSIKTGMLTEAFF; CDR3 DNA: TGTGCCAGCAGCATAAAAACAGGGATGCTCACTGAAGCTTTCTTT
J gene: TRBJ2-3; D gene: TRBD2; V gene: TRBV20-1; CDR3 length: 14; clone size: NA; CDR3 protein: CSASGLAAGDTQYF; CDR3 DNA: TGCAGTGCTAGTGGACTAGCGGCAGGAGATACGCAGTATTTT
J gene: TRBJ1-2; D gene: NA; V gene: TRBV14; CDR3 length: 15; clone size: NA; CDR3 protein: CASSQAQGSNYGYTF; CDR3 DNA: TGTGCCAGCAGCCAAGCTCAGGGTAGCAACTATGGCTACACCTTC
J gene: TRBJ2-3; D gene: NA; V gene: TRBV7-2; CDR3 length: 14; clone size: NA; CDR3 protein: CASSFWQAADTQYF; CDR3 DNA: TGTGCCAGCAGCTTCTGGCAGGCCGCAGATACGCAGTATTTT
J gene: TRBJ2-3; D gene: TRBD1; V gene: TRBV18; CDR3 length: 22; clone size: NA; CDR3 protein: CASSSQPPGQGVLAGSRDTQYF; CDR3 DNA: TGTGCCAGCTCATCGCAACCTCCGGGACAGGGGGTACTAGCGGGTAGCAGAGATACGCAGTATTTT
J gene: TRBJ1-5; D gene: NA; V gene: TRBV27; CDR3 length: 13; clone size: NA; CDR3 protein: CASSRDTRTPQHF; CDR3 DNA: TGTGCCAGCAGCCGGGACACACGTACGCCCCAGCATTTT
J gene: TRBJ1-1; D gene: TRBD1; V gene: TRBV19; CDR3 length: 15; clone size: NA; CDR3 protein: CASSKDRGPNTEAFF; CDR3 DNA: TGTGCCAGTAGTAAAGACAGGGGTCCGAACACTGAAGCTTTCTTT
J gene: TRBJ1-1; D gene: TRBD1; V gene: TRBV11-2; CDR3 length: 17; clone size: NA; CDR3 protein: CASSPLIRTGIDSEAFF; CDR3 DNA: TGTGCCAGCAGCCCCCTTATCAGGACAGGGATTGACTCTGAAGCTTTCTTT
J gene: TRBJ2-5; D gene: TRBD2; V gene: TRBV4-3; CDR3 length: 16; clone size: NA; CDR3 protein: CASSQALSGSGGTQYF; CDR3 DNA: TGCGCCAGCAGCCAGGCCCTTAGCGGGAGCGGCGGGACCCAGTACTTC
J gene: TRBJ1-3; D gene: NA; V gene: TRBV7-9; CDR3 length: 14; clone size: NA; CDR3 protein: CASSRREARNTIYF; CDR3 DNA: TGTGCCAGCAGCCGCAGGGAAGCGAGAAACACCATATATTTT
J gene: TRBJ2-1; D gene: TRBD2; V gene: TRBV2; CDR3 length: 16; clone size: once; CDR3 protein: CASSTSGLARYNEQFF; CDR3 DNA: TGTGCCAGCAGCACCTCCGGACTAGCGCGTTACAATGAGCAGTTCTTC
J gene: TRBJ2-1; D gene: TRBD2; V gene: TRBV5-3; CDR3 length: 14; clone size: NA; CDR3 protein: CARRKRGPYNEQFF; CDR3 DNA: TGTGCCAGACGAAAGCGGGGACCTTACAATGAGCAGTTCTTC
J gene: TRBJ1-4; D gene: NA; V gene: TRBV10-3; CDR3 length: 16; clone size: NA; CDR3 protein: CAISEASGATNEKLFF; CDR3 DNA: TGTGCCATCAGTGAGGCTAGTGGTGCTACTAATGAAAAACTGTTTTTT
J gene: TRBJ1-3; D gene: TRBD1; V gene: TRBV13; CDR3 length: 17; clone size: NA; CDR3 protein: CASSLAPGGLAGNTIYF; CDR3 DNA: TGTGCCAGCAGCTTAGCCCCAGGGGGTTTAGCTGGAAACACCATATATTTT
J gene: TRBJ1-2; D gene: NA; V gene: TRBV9; CDR3 length: 15; clone size: NA; CDR3 protein: CASSSGGLTNYGYTF; CDR3 DNA: TGTGCCAGCAGCTCCGGGGGGTTAACTAACTATGGCTACACCTTC
J gene: TRBJ2-1; D gene: TRBD2; V gene: TRBV5-1; CDR3 length: 17; clone size: NA; CDR3 protein: CASSLVFGGGRYNEQFF; CDR3 DNA: TGCGCCAGCAGCTTGGTGTTCGGCGGGGGGAGGTACAATGAGCAGTTCTTC
J gene: TRBJ2-3; D gene: TRBD2; V gene: TRBV7-2; CDR3 length: 19; clone size: few; CDR3 protein: CASSRPRAAGGLSTDTQYF; CDR3 DNA: TGTGCCAGCAGCCGGCCGCGGGCCGCGGGGGGGCTAAGCACAGATACGCAGTATTTT
J gene: TRBJ2-2; D gene: TRBD1; V gene: TRBV19; CDR3 length: 15; clone size: NA; CDR3 protein: CASSIRGQGAGELFF; CDR3 DNA: TGTGCCAGTAGTATAAGGGGACAGGGGGCCGGGGAGCTGTTTTTT
J gene: TRBJ1-2; D gene: NA; V gene: TRBV5-5; CDR3 length: 14; clone size: NA; CDR3 protein: CASNLEGGNYGYTF; CDR3 DNA: TGTGCCAGCAACTTGGAAGGAGGAAACTATGGCTACACCTTC
J gene: TRBJ1-5; D gene: TRBD1; V gene: TRBV24-1; CDR3 length: 14; clone size: once; CDR3 protein: CAPGRQGCNQPQHF; CDR3 DNA: TGTGCCCCCGGTCGACAGGGATGCAATCAGCCCCAGCATTTT
J gene: TRBJ1-2; D gene: TRBD1; V gene: TRBV5-6; CDR3 length: 16; clone size: NA; CDR3 protein: CASSLGQGIGTMRYTF; CDR3 DNA: TGTGCCAGCAGCTTGGGACAGGGAATAGGTACTATGAGGTACACCTTC
J gene: TRBJ2-3; D gene: NA; V gene: TRBV2; CDR3 length: 12; clone size: once; CDR3 protein: CASKSGTDTQYF; CDR3 DNA: TGTGCCAGCAAATCCGGCACAGATACGCAGTATTTT
J gene: TRBJ2-3; D gene: TRBD2; V gene: TRBV19; CDR3 length: 14; clone size: NA; CDR3 protein: CASSLLAGLDTQYF; CDR3 DNA: TGTGCCAGTAGTCTTCTAGCGGGATTAGATACGCAGTATTTT
J gene: TRBJ1-5; D gene: NA; V gene: TRBV19; CDR3 length: 14; clone size: medium-sized; CDR3 protein: CASIDEAEYQPQHF; CDR3 DNA: TGTGCCAGTATTGATGAGGCAGAGTATCAGCCCCAGCATTTT
J gene: TRBJ2-1; D gene: TRBD2; V gene: TRBV7-9; CDR3 length: 15; clone size: NA; CDR3 protein: CASSFGTSYSDEQFF; CDR3 DNA: TGTGCCAGCAGCTTTGGGACTAGCTATTCCGATGAGCAGTTCTTC
J gene: TRBJ1-6; D gene: NA; V gene: TRBV9; CDR3 length: 15; clone size: NA; CDR3 protein: CASSPAIDYNSPLHF; CDR3 DNA: TGTGCCAGCAGCCCCGCGATTGACTATAATTCACCCCTCCACTTT
J gene: TRBJ2-6; D gene: NA; V gene: TRBV6-5; CDR3 length: 15; clone size: NA; CDR3 protein: CASSHLSAGANVLTF; CDR3 DNA: TGTGCCAGTTCGCACCTGAGCGCAGGGGCCAACGTCCTGACTTTC
J gene: TRBJ2-1; D gene: TRBD2; V gene: TRBV20-1; CDR3 length: 14; clone size: NA; CDR3 protein: CSASLLAGGVEQFF; CDR3 DNA: TGCAGTGCTAGTCTGTTAGCGGGAGGGGTTGAGCAGTTCTTC
J gene: TRBJ1-6; D gene: NA; V gene: TRBV13; CDR3 length: 14; clone size: NA; CDR3 protein: CASSLEGSNSPLHF; CDR3 DNA: TGTGCCAGCAGCTTAGAGGGGTCTAATTCACCCCTCCACTTT
J gene: TRBJ2-1; D gene: NA; V gene: TRBV6-6; CDR3 length: 14; clone size: NA; CDR3 protein: CASSPTSSYNEQFF; CDR3 DNA: TGTGCCAGCAGTCCCACAAGCTCCTACAATGAGCAGTTCTTC
J gene: TRBJ1-1; D gene: NA; V gene: TRBV19; CDR3 length: 16; clone size: NA; CDR3 protein: CASSLRGGAKDTEAFF; CDR3 DNA: TGTGCCAGTAGTCTTCGTGGGGGGGCTAAGGACACTGAAGCTTTCTTT
J gene: TRBJ1-1; D gene: TRBD1; V gene: TRBV4-3; CDR3 length: 17; clone size: NA; CDR3 protein: CASSQGDRGRRSTEAFF; CDR3 DNA: TGCGCCAGCAGCCAAGGGGACAGGGGGCGGAGGAGCACTGAAGCTTTCTTT
J gene: TRBJ1-1; D gene: TRBD1; V gene: TRBV14; CDR3 length: 13; clone size: once; CDR3 protein: CASSQDSGTAAFF; CDR3 DNA: TGTGCCAGCAGCCAAGATTCGGGGACAGCAGCTTTCTTT
J gene: TRBJ1-1; D gene: NA; V gene: TRBV7-8; CDR3 length: 15; clone size: many; CDR3 protein: CASSLVGRKNTEAFF; CDR3 DNA: TGTGCCAGCAGCTTAGTAGGGAGAAAAAACACTGAAGCTTTCTTT
J gene: TRBJ1-2; D gene: TRBD1; V gene: TRBV10-3; CDR3 length: 11; clone size: NA; CDR3 protein: CATTGADGYTF; CDR3 DNA: TGTGCCACTACAGGGGCCGATGGCTACACCTTC
J gene: TRBJ2-3; D gene: TRBD2; V gene: TRBV7-6; CDR3 length: 16; clone size: NA; CDR3 protein: CASSESAGALTDTQYF; CDR3 DNA: TGTGCCAGCAGCGAGTCGGCGGGAGCCCTGACAGATACGCAGTATTTT
J gene: TRBJ2-3; D gene: NA; V gene: TRBV7-2; CDR3 length: 16; clone size: NA; CDR3 protein: CASSRGNMLRTDTQYF; CDR3 DNA: TGTGCCAGCAGCCGTGGCAACATGCTCCGCACAGATACGCAGTATTTT
J gene: TRBJ1-1; D gene: NA; V gene: TRBV29-1; CDR3 length: 16; clone size: NA; CDR3 protein: CSVEPTAGIMNTEAFF; CDR3 DNA: TGCAGCGTTGAACCGACCGCAGGGATAATGAACACTGAAGCTTTCTTT
J gene: TRBJ1-4; D gene: NA; V gene: TRBV5-6; CDR3 length: 14; clone size: NA; CDR3 protein: CASSPGAESEKLFF; CDR3 DNA: TGTGCCAGCAGCCCAGGGGCAGAAAGTGAAAAACTGTTTTTT
J gene: TRBJ1-3; D gene: NA; V gene: TRBV29-1; CDR3 length: 12; clone size: NA; CDR3 protein: CSVGGAGNTIYF; CDR3 DNA: TGCAGCGTTGGTGGAGCCGGAAACACCATATATTTT
J gene: TRBJ1-1; D gene: NA; V gene: TRBV7-2; CDR3 length: 14; clone size: NA; CDR3 protein: CASSLASGSTEAFF; CDR3 DNA: TGTGCCAGCAGCTTAGCGTCAGGGTCCACTGAAGCTTTCTTT
J gene: TRBJ2-3; D gene: TRBD1; V gene: TRBV18; CDR3 length: 15; clone size: NA; CDR3 protein: CASSDGTGGADTQYF; CDR3 DNA: TGTGCCAGCTCAGACGGGACAGGGGGCGCAGATACGCAGTATTTT
J gene: TRBJ1-2; D gene: NA; V gene: TRBV28; CDR3 length: 14; clone size: NA; CDR3 protein: CASSSPTGLIGYTF; CDR3 DNA: TGTGCCAGCAGTTCCCCGACAGGATTAATTGGCTACACCTTC
J gene: TRBJ1-4; D gene: NA; V gene: TRBV28; CDR3 length: 15; clone size: NA; CDR3 protein: CASSAPGSPSEKLFF; CDR3 DNA: TGTGCCAGCAGTGCCCCCGGGTCCCCGAGTGAAAAACTGTTTTTT
J gene: TRBJ1-2; D gene: NA; V gene: TRBV5-1; CDR3 length: 14; clone size: NA; CDR3 protein: CASSLVTANYGYTF; CDR3 DNA: TGCGCCAGCAGCTTGGTGACAGCCAACTATGGCTACACCTTC
J gene: TRBJ2-3; D gene: TRBD2; V gene: TRBV4-1; CDR3 length: 17; clone size: NA; CDR3 protein: CASSQLSASGYTDTQYF; CDR3 DNA: TGCGCCAGCAGCCAACTGTCGGCTAGCGGATACACAGATACGCAGTATTTT
J gene: TRBJ2-3; D gene: TRBD1; V gene: TRBV10-3; CDR3 length: 16; clone size: NA; CDR3 protein: CAISAPPGQITDTQYF; CDR3 DNA: TGTGCCATCAGTGCACCCCCGGGACAGATCACAGATACGCAGTATTTT
J gene: TRBJ1-2; D gene: TRBD1; V gene: TRBV29-1; CDR3 length: 12; clone size: NA; CDR3 protein: CSVDYRGHGYTF; CDR3 DNA: TGCAGCGTTGATTACAGGGGCCATGGCTACACCTTC
J gene: TRBJ1-1; D gene: NA; V gene: TRBV3-1/TRBV3-2; CDR3 length: 15; clone size: NA; CDR3 protein: CASIWAGGRNTEAFF; CDR3 DNA: TGTGCCAGCATCTGGGCGGGGGGCCGGAACACTGAAGCTTTCTTT
J gene: TRBJ2-1; D gene: TRBD2; V gene: TRBV6-6; CDR3 length: 15; clone size: NA; CDR3 protein: CASSYSAGVYNEQFF; CDR3 DNA: TGTGCCAGCAGTTACTCGGCGGGAGTTTACAATGAGCAGTTCTTC
J gene: TRBJ1-3; D gene: NA; V gene: TRBV3-1/TRBV3-2; CDR3 length: 16; clone size: NA; CDR3 protein: CASSQVRLNSGNTIYF; CDR3 DNA: TGTGCCAGCAGCCAAGTGCGTCTCAACTCTGGAAACACCATATATTTT
J gene: TRBJ2-1; D gene: TRBD2; V gene: TRBV6-2/TRBV6-3; CDR3 length: 17; clone size: NA; CDR3 protein: CASSLRGTSGSKNEQFF; CDR3 DNA: TGTGCCAGCAGCCTACGCGGAACTAGCGGGAGTAAGAATGAGCAGTTCTTC